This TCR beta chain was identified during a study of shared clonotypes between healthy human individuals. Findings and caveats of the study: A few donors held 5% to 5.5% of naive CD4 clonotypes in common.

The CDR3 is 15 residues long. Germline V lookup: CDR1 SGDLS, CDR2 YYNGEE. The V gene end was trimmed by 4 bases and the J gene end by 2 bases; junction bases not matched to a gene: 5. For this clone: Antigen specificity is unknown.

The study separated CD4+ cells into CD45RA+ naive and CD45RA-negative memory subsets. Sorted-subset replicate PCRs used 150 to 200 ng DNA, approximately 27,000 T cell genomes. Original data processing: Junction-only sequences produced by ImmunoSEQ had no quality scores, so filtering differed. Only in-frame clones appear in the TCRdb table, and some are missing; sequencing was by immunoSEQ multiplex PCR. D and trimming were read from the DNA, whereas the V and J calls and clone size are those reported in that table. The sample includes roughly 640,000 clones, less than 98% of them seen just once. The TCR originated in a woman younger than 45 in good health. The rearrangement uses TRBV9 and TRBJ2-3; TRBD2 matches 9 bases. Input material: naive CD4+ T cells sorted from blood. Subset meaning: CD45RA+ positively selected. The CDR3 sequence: CASSTSGRPTDTQYF. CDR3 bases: TGTGCCAGCAGCACCAGCGGGAGGCCCACAGATACGCAGTATTTT.